One and the same sample provided the 30 T cell receptor beta chains below, sequenced in a study of tumor-infiltrating lymphocytes in primary liver carcinoma. Synthesis of TCR beta cDNA was carried out from around 540 ng total RNA with a constant-region primer. Slightly modified ARM-PCR, run as three nested multiplex PCR rounds, produced the TCR beta libraries. Researchers ran the first two PCR rounds for roughly 11 cycles each with TRBV1-TRBV30 forward primers and a C-beta reverse primer. TCRdb passed the multiplex PCR reads through MiXCR, listing each CDR3 protein once. The sample yields over 250,000 distinct CDR3 sequences, around 50% seen once. RNA was extracted from whole blood without cell sorting, alongside germline DNA. Source material: peripheral blood. The receptors originated from a woman aged 25-40 years with primary liver carcinoma and hepatitis B virus infection.

Remarks on this clonotype: This may come from a read error, since a much larger clone is one base off. The chain combines TRBV4-3 with TRBJ1-1; D unresolved. Trimming pared 0 bases from V and 6 bases from J, leaving 11 bases between. The CDR3 extends over 14 amino acids. Germline V gene data show CDR1 as LGHNA and CDR2 as YSLEER. CDR3 sequence (DNA): TGCGCCAGCAGCCAAGAGACACGGATCCCTGAAGCTTTCTTT. Its protein is CASSQETRIPEAFF.

This clonotype was counted only a few times. The chain couples TRBV14 to TRBJ2-7; 8 bases are a match to TRBD1. Germline CDR1 and CDR2: SGHDN and FVKESK. This CDR3 region has 13 residues. Losses at the gene ends were 4 bases for V and 6 bases for J; bases not matched to a gene: 5. CDR3 sequence: CASSPGQVLEQYF. The CDR3 bases are TGTGCCAGCAGCCCGGGACAGGTCCTCGAGCAGTACTTC.

Comment on this clonotype: A much larger clone differs from this one at a single base, so this may be a read error. This sequence joins TRBV6-5 and TRBJ2-7; 10 bases match TRBD2. The J segment lost 7 bases and the V segment lost 7 bases, leaving 4 bases of the junction unmatched. Germline assignment: CDR1 MNHEY and CDR2 SVGAGI. CDR3 length: 12 residues. In nucleotides, the CDR3 is TGTGCCAGCATGCGACTAGCGGGTGAGCAGTACTTC. Protein: CASMRLAGEQYF.

As for this clonotype: A much larger clone sits a single nucleotide away, making a read error possible. This chain connects TRBV12-3 or TRBV12-4 to TRBJ2-5, with TRBD2 matching over 10 bases. The CDR3 loop spans 15 amino acids. The junction had 8 bases not matched to a gene; V was cut back by 4 bases and J by 6 bases. CDR3 sequence: CASSSWLAGVQTQYF. As DNA, the CDR3 is TGTGCCAGCAGTTCCTGGCTAGCGGGAGTGCAGACCCAGTACTTC.

A note on this clonotype: One junction end does not reproduce the germline sequence, and a read error may be involved. This chain links TRBV7-3 with TRBJ2-3, with a possible D match to TRBD2 (6 bases). Germline V CDR1 and CDR2: SGHTA, FQGTGA. The CDR3 sequence is 15 residues long. The CDR3 loop reads CASSLSGGIENTHYF. Here the CDR3 DNA reads TGTGCCAGCAGCTTAAGCGGCGGGATCGAAAATACGCACTATTTT.

Notes on this clonotype: Because it lacks the conserved phenylalanine or tryptophan at the end, this CDR3 is likely a read error. The rearrangement joins TRBV28 to TRBJ2-7; 7 bases agree with TRBD1. Looked up from germline, CDR1 is MDHEN and CDR2 is SYDVKM. J was trimmed by 0 bases and V by 10 bases; bases with no gene match: 12. The CDR3 extends over 15 amino acids. Written as DNA, the CDR3 is TGTGCCACCAGGGGGACAGCAAGTTCCTCCTACGAGCAGTACCTC. Its translation is CATRGTASSSYEQYL.

The chain has TRBV7-8 and TRBJ2-1, with TRBD2 matching 7 bases. The CDR3 totals 12 residues. V lost 5 bases, J lost 9 bases, and 4 bases stayed unmatched. The germline CDR1 and CDR2 sequences are SGHVS and FQNEAQ. The CDR3: CASSGDYSEQFF. The CDR3 DNA is TGTGCCAGCAGCGGGGACTATAGTGAGCAGTTCTTC.

Worth noting for this clonotype: This could be a read error, since a much larger clone is one nucleotide away. The genes are TRBV11-1 and TRBJ2-2; D is unresolved. Per the germline V gene, CDR1 is SGHAT and CDR2 is FQDESV (reference sequence). V was clipped by 1 base and J by 2 bases, with 11 bases between them. The CDR3 is made up of 16 amino acids. This CDR3 reads CASSLEPIQNTGELFF. The CDR3 DNA reads as TGTGCCAGCAGCTTAGAACCCATCCAAAACACCGGGGAGCTGTTTTTT.

A remark on this clonotype: A much bigger clone sits one base away, suggesting this may be a read error. The chain couples TRBV6-2 or TRBV6-3 to TRBJ2-1; 11 nucleotides agree with TRBD2. The CDR3 extends over 16 amino acids. Germline values: CDR1 MNHEY, CDR2 SVGEGT. V trimming: 2 bases; J trimming: 4 bases; junction bases outside the gene matches: 4. CDR3 protein: CASSYLGTSGYNEQFF. The CDR3 region has the DNA TGTGCCAGCAGTTACCTAGGGACTAGCGGATACAATGAGCAGTTCTTC.

Comment on this clonotype: This may be a read error, as it is one base from a much larger clone. The CDR3 DNA is TGTGCCAGCAGTCGAGGAGTAGCGAGAGACAATGAGCAGTTCTTC. Its translation is CASSRGVARDNEQFF. The genes are TRBV6-1 and TRBJ2-1; the D gene is possibly TRBD2 (5 bases). This CDR3 spans 15 amino acids. Between the trimmed V and J ends, which lost 5 bases and 5 bases, there was a span of 16 bases. Per germline, CDR1 MNHNS and CDR2 SASEGT.

This clonotype appeared a few times. The chain links TRBV6-5 to TRBJ1-3; D not resolved. Germline values: CDR1 MNHEY, CDR2 SVGAGI. V was clipped by 6 bases and J by 0 bases, with 3 bases between them. CDR3 size: 12 residues. The CDR3 bases are TGTGCCAGCAGAAGCTCTGGAAACACCATATATTTT. Encoded protein: CASRSSGNTIYF.

Of note for this clonotype: A much larger clone lies a single base off, so this may be a read error. J is TRBJ2-3 and V is TRBV6-1, with 7 bases matching TRBD2. The CDR3 has 15 amino acids. In germline, CDR1 is MNHNS, CDR2 SASEGT. The CDR3 bases are TGTGCCAGCAATGAAAAAGCGGGAAGGCCGTATACGCAGTATTTT. It translates to CASNEKAGRPYTQYF.

About this clonotype: A junction boundary mismatches the germline segment, possibly from a read error. This chain connects TRBV4-2 to TRBJ2-7, with D unclear. The V gene's germline CDR1 is LGHNA and CDR2 YNFKEQ. The CDR3 spans 12 residues. The CDR3, as DNA: TGTGCCAGTAGCCAAGGAACTTACGAGCAGCACTTC. It translates to CASSQGTYEQHF.

Regarding this clonotype: A read error is possible here, since a much larger clone lies one base away. The chain carries TRBV6-6 and TRBJ2-7; TRBD1 is a possible D gene (5 bases). The CDR3 consists of 9 residues. Germline CDR1 MNHNY, CDR2 SVGAGI (reference sequence). CDR3 nucleotides: TGTCCTGACAGTTACGAGCAGTACTTC. This gives the protein CPDSYEQYF.

This clonotype turned up a few times. Since a much larger clone is just one base distant, this may be a read error. This chain links TRBV29-1 with TRBJ2-7, with 8 bases matching TRBD1. The germline V gene has CDR1 SQVTM and CDR2 ANQGSEA. The CDR3 has 14 residues. The CDR3 region is CRVEVPGGPGEQYF. As DNA, the CDR3 is TGCAGGGTTGAAGTCCCAGGGGGCCCAGGCGAGCAGTACTTC.

The gene calls are TRBV12-3 or TRBV12-4 and TRBJ1-2; 8 bases are shared with TRBD1. V shed 3 bases and J 7 bases; nucleotides not matched to a gene: 7. The CDR3 covers 14 residues. The CDR3 coding sequence is TGTGCCAGCAGTTTCGACAGGGGAAGGGGTGGCTACACCTTC. It is translated as CASSFDRGRGGYTF.

Remarks on this clonotype: A much larger clone differs by one base, so this may be a read error. It is unclear where the CDR3 begins or ends on the DNA, so no DNA is shown, and the CDR3 is as TCRdb lists it. The rearrangement uses TRBV29-1 and TRBJ1-2; TRBD1 was called by the table and not checked on the DNA. The CDR3 adds up to 20 amino acids, both ends counted. CDR1 SQVTM and CDR2 ANQGSEA come from the germline V gene. The CDR3 here is CSARGIGETETYTCNYGYTF.

This chain uses TRBV11-2 with TRBJ2-7; no definite D call. The CDR3 sequence is 11 residues long. Germline V gene sequence: CDR1 SGHAT, CDR2 FQNNGV. Trimming stripped 8 bases from V and 4 bases from J, with 9 bases between. The CDR3 loop reads CASGYVYEQYF. The CDR3 DNA reads TGTGCCAGCGGCTACGTATACGAGCAGTACTTC.

Worth noting for this clonotype: This may arise from a read error, as a much more abundant clone is one base away. The rearrangement links TRBV29-1 to TRBJ2-3, with unresolved D. Trimming shortened V by 5 bases and J by 6 bases, and 12 bases separated the two germline ends. This CDR3 comprises 12 residues. The V gene's germline CDR1 is SQVTM and CDR2 ANQGSEA. The CDR3 loop is CSVIQVGDTQYF. CDR3 bases: TGCAGCGTTATTCAAGTGGGCGATACGCAGTATTTT.

In the case of this clonotype: At one end, the junction sequence differs from germline, possibly due to a read error. The V call is TRBV7-8, the J call TRBJ2-3; D is unclear. This CDR3 spans 13 amino acids. CDR1 is SGHVS and CDR2 is FQNEAQ in the germline V gene. The CDR3 protein is CTSSLSGQDTQYF. CDR3 coding DNA: TGTACCAGCAGCTTATCCGGGCAAGATACGCAGTATTTC.

Many counts were recorded for this clonotype. The chain combines TRBV5-5 with TRBJ2-5; 10 positions agree with TRBD1. The CDR3 length is 15 residues. CDR1 is SGHKS and CDR2 is YYEKEE in the germline V gene (reference sequence). The junction had 3 bases not matched to a gene; V was cut back by 2 bases and J by 2 bases. CDR3 sequence (DNA): TGTGCCAGCAGCTTACCGGGACAGGGGCAAGAGACCCAGTACTTC. This encodes CASSLPGQGQETQYF.

A remark on this clonotype: The CDR3 does not close with the conserved phenylalanine or tryptophan, likely indicating a read error. The chain couples TRBV6-5 to TRBJ2-2; D may be TRBD2 (6 bases). The CDR3 extends over 15 amino acids. Trimming shortened V by 6 bases and J by 7 bases, and 18 bases separated the two germline ends. The germline gives CDR1 MNHEY, CDR2 SVGAGI. CDR3: CASSLHLTGVGELFY. In nucleotides, the CDR3 is TGTGCCAGCAGCCTACATCTTACGGGGGTCGGGGAGCTGTTTTAT.

Many counts were recorded for this clonotype. The J gene is TRBJ2-5, the V gene TRBV11-2; TRBD1 matches 8 bases. CDR1 and CDR2 (germline): SGHAT, FQNNGV. The CDR3 totals 18 residues. V shed 5 bases, J shed 2 bases, and the junction held 16 bases outside the gene matches. CDR3 bases: TGTGCCAGCAGCCCCAGAAGGGGGGCAGGGGGCAGGCAAGAGACCCAGTACTTC. Its protein product is CASSPRRGAGGRQETQYF.

V usage is TRBV4-1 and J usage is TRBJ2-3, with D unresolved. Germline lookup yields CDR1 MGHRA and CDR2 YSYEKL. The CDR3 is made up of 13 amino acids. Between the trimmed V and J ends, which lost 4 bases and 2 bases, there was a span of 7 bases. CDR3 sequence reads: CASSLSNTDTQYF. The CDR3 bases are TGCGCCAGCAGCCTAAGCAACACAGATACGCAGTATTTT.

The V gene is TRBV28, the J gene TRBJ2-7; D is ambiguous. The CDR3 length is 11 residues. V lost 6 bases and J lost 2, with 5 bases in between. The germline V gene encodes CDR1 MDHEN and CDR2 SYDVKM. CDR3 nucleotides: TGTGCCAGCAGCCGACCCTACGAGCAGTACTTC. This codes for CASSRPYEQYF.

The chain carries TRBV12-5 and TRBJ1-1; a weak D match, TRBD1 (6 bases). CDR3 length: 12 residues. Germline values: CDR1 LGHNT, CDR2 FRNRAP. Trimming removed 10 bases from V and 11 bases from J, with 20 bases in between. CDR3 loop: CANAPRGGEAFF. The CDR3 DNA is TGTGCTAATGCCCCGCGGGGGGGCGAGGCTTTCTTT. Supplemented by reference TRBV12-5 and TRBJ1-1, the full variable domain reads DARVTQTPRHKVTEMGQEVTMRCQPILGHNTVFWYRQTMMQGLELLAYFRNRAPLDDSGMPKDRFSAEMPDATLATLKIQPSEPRDSAVYFCANAPRGGEAFFGQGTRLTVV.

Only a few counts were recorded for this clonotype. J is TRBJ2-5 and V is TRBV6-2 or TRBV6-3; a possible D gene is TRBD1 (6 bases). CDR1 is MNHEY and CDR2 is SVGEGT in the germline V gene. The CDR3 is 14 amino acids. Between the trimmed V and J ends, which lost 7 bases and 3 bases, there was a span of 15 bases. In DNA, the CDR3 is TGTGCCAGCAACGCGTGGGGGCAGGAAGAGACCCAGTACTTC. This sequence encodes CASNAWGQEETQYF.

In regard to this clonotype: A read error may be the cause here, since a much bigger clone is one base away. The chain combines TRBV6-2 or TRBV6-3 with TRBJ2-1; D not resolved. CDR1 MNHEY and CDR2 SVGEGT come from the germline V gene. This CDR3 region has 13 residues. CDR3 sequence reads: CTSRVRFYNEQFF. CDR3 nucleotides: TGTACCAGCCGGGTAAGGTTCTACAATGAGCAGTTCTTC.

CDR3 residues: CAARGGADTQYF. In nucleotides, the CDR3 is TGTGCCGCCCGGGGGGGCGCAGATACGCAGTATTTT. V gene TRBV6-6 combines with J gene TRBJ2-3; 8 bases map to TRBD2. The germline gives CDR1 MNHNY, CDR2 SVGAGI (reference sequence). CDR3 length: 12 residues. Losses at the gene ends were 11 bases for V and 4 bases for J; bases not matched to a gene: 5.

The chain combines TRBV12-3 or TRBV12-4 with TRBJ1-6; D possibly corresponds to TRBD1 (5 bases). V was shortened by 5 bases and J by 7 bases, with 12 bases between the two germline ends. The CDR3 totals 14 residues. The CDR3 DNA is TGTGCCAGCAGTGATTTCAGGGCGAATTCACCCCTCCACTTT. Protein sequence: CASSDFRANSPLHF.